This TCR beta chain was sequenced for a study of T cells in Graves' hyperthyroidism and ophthalmopathy. This clonotype was observed many times. RNA transcripts were the template for amplifying TCR beta CDR3 regions. Carried out on the TCR CDR3, a first-round RT-PCR used the HTBI primer set. TCRdb independently ran MiXCR on the multiplex PCR reads; one entry per CDR3 protein. The sample carries hundreds of thousands of distinct CDR3 sequences, roughly 15% recorded once. The CDR3 contains 12 residues. CDR1 SEHNR and CDR2 FQNEAQ come from the germline V gene (reference sequence). Trimming stripped 8 bases from V and 5 bases from J, with 12 bases between.

The chain has TRBV7-9 and TRBJ2-5; the D is unclear. What was sequenced was blood. The sequence came from a man aged 18-30 years with Graves' ophthalmopathy. The CDR3 DNA follows: TGTGCCAGCGCCTGGGTCGGGGAGACCCAGTACTTC. Translated: CASAWVGETQYF.